This T cell receptor beta chain is drawn from a study of esophageal squamous cell carcinoma under preoperative chemotherapy. Overall study context: Both tumor-infiltrating lymphocytes and peripheral blood T cells were profiled.

TCRdb ran MiXCR on the PCR reads and lists one entry per CDR3 protein. The sample has about 18,000 distinct CDR3 sequences, roughly 46% seen once. General observations from the study: Peripheral T cells migrating into the tumor appeared to partly supply post-treatment tumor-infiltrating lymphocytes. Clonal contraction, more than amplification, hit abundant clones after paclitaxel-nedaplatin. Peripheral T cells showed a significant TCR diversity increase after chemotherapy, unlike tumor-infiltrating lymphocytes.

This clonotype counts as medium-sized. No antigen is known for it. The sample's time point: after preoperative PTX-NDP chemotherapy. This clonotype was sampled from a human donor with esophageal squamous cell carcinoma. The donor label of this sample is uncertain. The sample was acquired from a patient given preoperative chemotherapy.

The CDR3 DNA reads TGTGCCAGCAGCTTAGGGACTAGCGGGGTATACAATGAGCAGTTCTTC. Its translation: CASSLGTSGVYNEQFF. This chain links TRBV11-3 with TRBJ2-1; 12 nucleotides line up with TRBD2. The V segment lost 1 base and the J segment 4 bases; nucleotides outside the gene matches: 2. Germline CDR1 reads SGHNT; CDR2 reads YENEEA. The CDR3 sequence is 16 residues long.